The 9 T cell receptor beta chains presented below share a single source sample, sequenced in a study of T cell responses to AZD1222 COVID-19 vaccine. The protocol was immunoSEQ multiplex PCR, while the TCRdb copy is restricted to in-frame clones and leaves out a portion. The sample contains some 170,000 clones, 85% to 95% of which appear only once. Source: peripheral blood, taken 28 days after the second dose of the MenACWY control vaccine. The receptors originated from an adult who received the MenACWY meningococcal vaccine as a control.

DNA for the CDR3: TGTGCCAGCAGAGGGGGGACACTTAACTATGGCTACACCTTC. Translation gives CASRGGTLNYGYTF. The chain carries TRBV6-5 and TRBJ1-2; tentatively, D is TRBD1 (6 bases). This CDR3 has 14 amino acids. Between the trimmed V and J ends, which lost 6 bases and 1 base, there was a span of 12 bases. Germline V gene data show CDR1 as MNHEY and CDR2 as SVGAGI.

CDR3 in DNA: TGTGCCAGTAGTCTAATATCCGGACAGGGCCACGAGCAGTACTTC. This codes for CASSLISGQGHEQYF. The chain uses TRBV19 and TRBJ2-7, with TRBD1 matching over 8 bases. The CDR3 sequence is 15 residues long. The ends lost 5 bases at V and 5 bases at J; junction bases unmatched: 11. CDR1 is LNHDA, CDR2 SQIVND, per germline (reference sequence).

The chain links TRBV3-1 (or the pseudogene TRBV3-2) to TRBJ2-5; TRBD2 matches at 9 bases. CDR3 length equals 17 residues. Losses at the gene ends were 3 bases for V and 2 bases for J; bases not matched to a gene: 10. Germline CDR1 is LGHDT and CDR2 is YNNKEL (reference sequence). This chain's CDR3 is CASSHLGAGGEQETQYF. The DNA of the CDR3 is TGTGCCAGCAGCCACCTCGGAGCGGGGGGTGAGCAAGAGACCCAGTACTTC.

The genes are TRBV24-1 and TRBJ2-3; D possibly matches TRBD1 or TRBD2 (5 bases each). The CDR3 loop spans 15 amino acids. The V gene lost 3 bases and the J gene lost 1 base, with 10 bases spanning the gap. Germline CDR1 is KGHDR and CDR2 is SFDVKD. Written as DNA, the CDR3 is TGTGCCACCAGTGATCCGGGACGGGGCACAGATACGCAGTATTTT. This encodes CATSDPGRGTDTQYF.

This clone was found once. The chain uses TRBV5-5 and TRBJ2-7; 10 nucleotides agree with TRBD1. V lost 4 bases, J lost 7 bases, and 11 bases stayed unmatched. Germline V CDR1 and CDR2: SGHKS, YYEKEE (reference sequence). CDR3 length equals 15 residues. The CDR3 loop is CASSPETGGPGEQYF. CDR3 DNA sequence: TGTGCCAGCAGCCCTGAGACAGGGGGCCCGGGGGAGCAGTACTTC.

The chain recombines TRBV6-2 or TRBV6-3 with TRBJ1-1, with D possibly TRBD1 on 6 matching bases. The V end was cut by 7 bases, the J end by 1 base, with 19 bases between. The CDR3 has 16 residues. Germline V lookup: CDR1 MNHEY, CDR2 SVGEGT. The CDR3 DNA is TGTGCCAGCAACCCAGCCGTCGGGGGCAGGAACACTGAAGCTTTCTTT. It encodes CASNPAVGGRNTEAFF.

This clone was seen a few times. The J gene is TRBJ2-1, the V gene TRBV19, with D possibly matching TRBD1 (5 bases). Germline-derived CDR1 and CDR2 are LNHDA and SQIVND (reference sequence). CDR3 length equals 13 residues. V lost 1 base to trimming and J lost 13 bases, with 14 bases between them. The CDR3 DNA sequence: TGTGCCAGTAGTATAGGTCCAAACCAGGGACAGTTCTTC. As protein: CASSIGPNQGQFF.

The table lists this clone with a few counts. V usage is TRBV7-8 and J usage is TRBJ1-2; TRBD1 aligns across 7 bases. CDR1 is SGHVS and CDR2 is FQNEAQ in the germline V gene. This CDR3 has 14 amino acids. Trimming cost V 6 bases and J 2 bases; bases outside gene matches: 6. The CDR3 DNA is TGTGCCAGCAGTCGACAGGGTGGAAACTATGGCTACACCTTC. This encodes CASSRQGGNYGYTF.

The rearrangement links TRBV19 to TRBJ2-2; 15 bases line up with TRBD2. Germline trimming cut 4 bases from V and 5 bases from J; bases unmatched to any gene: 11. In germline, CDR1 is LNHDA, CDR2 SQIVND (reference sequence). The CDR3 runs to 19 residues. CDR3 sequence (DNA): TGTGCCAGTAGTACTCTGGGACTAGCGGGGGGCCGTGAAACCGGGGAGCTGTTTTTT. As protein: CASSTLGLAGGRETGELFF.